The 16 T cell receptor beta chains listed next were all sequenced from one sample in a study of T cell responses to AZD1222 COVID-19 vaccine. This table comes from immunoSEQ multiplex PCR, and its TCRdb copy is limited to in-frame clones, with some not included. The sample yields some 200,000 clones, about 93% seen once. The specimen was peripheral blood, collected 28 days after the second AZD1222 dose. All receptors derive from an adult who received the AZD1222 COVID-19 vaccine.

This clone was found a few times. V gene TRBV3-1 (or the pseudogene TRBV3-2) combines with J gene TRBJ2-5; possibly TRBD1 for D (7 bases). Germline loops: CDR1 LGHDT, CDR2 YNNKEL (reference sequence). V shed 1 base and J shed 3 bases, with 15 bases lying between them. This CDR3 is 16 amino acids long. The chain's CDR3 is CASSQGGLQGEETQYF. CDR3 in DNA: TGTGCCAGCAGCCAAGGGGGACTCCAGGGGGAAGAGACCCAGTACTTC.

This chain uses TRBV30 with TRBJ1-6, with D unresolved. V lost 2 bases, J lost 1 base, and 6 bases lay in between. This CDR3 is built from 14 residues. Germline V gene lookup returns CDR1 GTSNPN and CDR2 SVGIG (reference sequence). CDR3 sequence reads: CAWSSRSYNSPLHF. The CDR3 coding sequence is TGTGCCTGGAGTTCACGTTCCTATAATTCACCCCTCCACTTT. Full variable domain (remainder filled in from reference TRBV30 and TRBJ1-6): SQTIHQWPATLVQPVGSPLSLECTVEGTSNPNLYWYRQAAGRGLQLLFYSVGIGQISSEVPQNLSASRPQDRQFILSSKKLLLSDSGFYLCAWSSRSYNSPLHFGNGTRLTVT.

The chain combines TRBV3-1 (or the pseudogene TRBV3-2) with TRBJ1-2, with D unclear. This CDR3 comprises 14 residues. Trimming took off 0 bases at V and 4 bases at J, with 9 bases between the two ends. Germline V gene sequence: CDR1 LGHDT, CDR2 YNNKEL (reference sequence). The CDR3 loop reads CASSQEVLSYGYTF. The CDR3 DNA follows: TGTGCCAGCAGCCAAGAAGTCTTGAGCTATGGCTACACCTTC.

The rearrangement uses TRBV5-1 and TRBJ2-3; 7 bases map to TRBD2. The CDR3 consists of 15 residues. Germline V CDR1 and CDR2: SGHRS, YFSETQ. The junction had 7 bases not matched to a gene; V was cut back by 0 bases and J by 6 bases. The CDR3 protein is CASSLGAGEVDTQYF. CDR3 in DNA: TGCGCCAGCAGCTTGGGGGCGGGGGAAGTGGATACGCAGTATTTT.

The chain employs TRBV6-4 and TRBJ2-3; 7 bases match TRBD2. This CDR3 comprises 14 residues. J gave up 3 bases and V 5 bases, and 5 bases lay outside the gene matches. From germline, CDR1 is MRHNA and CDR2 SNTAGT. Written as DNA, the CDR3 is TGTGCCAGCAGTAGCGGGGATGATACAGATACGCAGTATTTT. Translation: CASSSGDDTDTQYF.

The genes are TRBV5-1 and TRBJ2-2; D uncertain. V lost 0 bases, J lost 7 bases, and 7 bases lay in between. From germline, CDR1 is SGHRS and CDR2 YFSETQ. The CDR3 consists of 13 residues. DNA of the CDR3: TGCGCCAGCAGCTTGGATAGGGTCGGGGAGCTGTTTTTT. Protein sequence: CASSLDRVGELFF.

This sequence joins TRBV5-4 and TRBJ1-6; D is perhaps TRBD1 (5 bases). The CDR3 extends over 15 amino acids. Between the trimmed V and J ends, which lost 1 base and 7 bases, there was a span of 12 bases. Germline V gene lookup returns CDR1 SGHNT and CDR2 YYREEE (reference sequence). CDR3 residues: CASSLLQGWNSPLHF. The CDR3, as DNA: TGTGCCAGCAGCTTGCTTCAGGGATGGAATTCACCCCTCCACTTT.

The chain has TRBV6-5 and TRBJ1-2, with a tentative D call TRBD1 (5 bases). CDR1 and CDR2 from the germline V gene are MNHEY and SVGAGI. The V and J ends lost 7 bases and 0 bases respectively, with 12 bases between them. The CDR3 covers 14 residues. The CDR3 coding sequence is TGTGCCAGCACACCTCAGACAGCTAACTATGGCTACACCTTC. Translated: CASTPQTANYGYTF.

The rearrangement uses TRBV19 and TRBJ2-3, with 8 bases that match TRBD1. CDR1 is LNHDA, CDR2 SQIVND, per germline (reference sequence). The CDR3 is 16 residues long. With 4 bases clipped from V and 2 bases from J, the junction kept 8 bases outside the gene matches. The CDR3 bases are TGTGCCAGTAGTAGCCGGGACAGGAGGTTCACAGATACGCAGTATTTT. Encoded protein: CASSSRDRRFTDTQYF.

The chain has TRBV6-5 and TRBJ1-4; D gene ambiguous. Trimming took 5 bases from V and 6 from J, leaving 16 bases between them. This CDR3 is 15 amino acids long. Germline loops: CDR1 MNHEY, CDR2 SVGAGI. Here the CDR3 reads CASSSSAAGDEKLFF. The CDR3, as DNA: TGTGCCAGCAGTAGCTCCGCCGCTGGGGATGAAAAACTGTTTTTT.

This sequence joins TRBV2 and TRBJ1-1; D unresolved. The CDR3 loop spans 19 amino acids. Germline V gene sequence: CDR1 SNHLY, CDR2 FYNNEI. The V gene lost 7 bases and the J gene lost 0 bases, with 27 bases spanning the gap. In nucleotides, the CDR3 is TGTGCCAGCACCCTCCGGAGACGGCAGTCGACTGGTATGAACACTGAAGCTTTCTTT. It is translated as CASTLRRRQSTGMNTEAFF.

This clone appeared a single time. The chain uses TRBV3-1 (or the pseudogene TRBV3-2) and TRBJ2-2; TRBD2 matches 9 bases. From germline, CDR1 is LGHDT and CDR2 YNNKEL (reference sequence). V dropped 6 bases and J dropped 3; count of bases not matched to a gene: 8. The CDR3 runs 16 residues. Written as DNA, the CDR3 is TGTGCCAGCAGTCCCTCTCGCGGGGGGGACACCGGGGAGCTGTTTTTT. As protein: CASSPSRGGDTGELFF.

This rearrangement joins TRBV7-3 to TRBJ1-6; 10 bases agree with TRBD1. The CDR3 length is 14 residues. Germline values: CDR1 SGHTA, CDR2 FQGTGA. The V segment lost 5 bases and the J segment 8 bases; nucleotides outside the gene matches: 3. The CDR3, as DNA: TGTGCCAGCAGCCCCGGGACAGGGGATTCACCCCTCCACTTT. Translating it yields CASSPGTGDSPLHF.

This chain links TRBV2 with TRBJ1-5; D remains unclear. There are 11 residues in the CDR3. Trimming cost V 5 bases and J 4 bases, with 3 bases left between them. Germline values: CDR1 SNHLY, CDR2 FYNNEI. CDR3 coding DNA: TGTGCCAGCAGTCTAAATCAGCCCCAGCATTTT. It translates to CASSLNQPQHF. Full variable domain (outside the CDR3, taken from reference TRBV2 and TRBJ1-5): EPEVTQTPSHQVTQMGQEVILRCVPISNHLYFYWYRQILGQKVEFLVSFYNNEISEKSEIFDDQFSVERPDGSNFTLKIRSTKLEDSAMYFCASSLNQPQHFGDGTRLSIL.

The V call is TRBV30, the J call TRBJ2-3; 12 bases map to TRBD2. CDR1 GTSNPN and CDR2 SVGIG come from the germline V gene (reference sequence). This CDR3 contains 14 residues. J was trimmed by 3 bases and V by 8 bases; bases with no gene match: 6. The CDR3 DNA reads TGTGCCCAAAGGACTAGCGGGGTGACAGATACGCAGTATTTT. This encodes CAQRTSGVTDTQYF. Full variable domain (missing parts from reference TRBV30 and TRBJ2-3): SQTIHQWPATLVQPVGSPLSLECTVEGTSNPNLYWYRQAAGRGLQLLFYSVGIGQISSEVPQNLSASRPQDRQFILSSKKLLLSDSGFYLCAQRTSGVTDTQYFGPGTRLTVL.

This chain links TRBV19 with TRBJ2-7; D might be TRBD1 or TRBD2, each matching 5 bases. The CDR3 totals 14 residues. V was clipped by 3 bases and J by 1 base, with 10 bases between them. Germline lookup yields CDR1 LNHDA and CDR2 SQIVND (reference sequence). The CDR3 protein is CASSIRDVSYEQYF. For the CDR3, the DNA is TGTGCCAGTAGTATCCGGGACGTATCCTACGAGCAGTACTTC.